Presented here are 17 T cell receptor beta chains from one specimen sequenced in a study of T-cell reconstitution after alpha-beta-depleted transplantation in children. The TCRbeta library was prepared with unique molecular identifiers. TCRdb used MiXCR to reprocess the PCR reads, holding one entry per CDR3 protein. In the table there are about 540,000 distinct CDR3 sequences, approximately 20% of which are singletons. The sample consisted of PBMCs from the stem cell graft donor, taken from the stem cell graft. The receptor source for this set is a human donor who donated a stem cell graft to a child with acute lymphoblastic leukemia.

The chain recombines TRBV20-1 with TRBJ1-2; 10 nucleotides line up with TRBD1. Trimming cost V 4 bases and J 2 bases; bases outside gene matches: 7. The germline gives CDR1 DFQATT, CDR2 SNEGSKA (reference sequence). CDR3 length equals 15 residues. CDR3 coding DNA: TGCAGTGCTACTCGTGGGGGACAGGGGAACTATGGCTACACCTTC. Its translation: CSATRGGQGNYGYTF.

The chain has TRBV6-5 and TRBJ2-1, with TRBD2 matching 7 bases. This CDR3 has 15 residues. V lost 6 bases to trimming and J lost 4 bases; unmatched junction nucleotides: 9. Germline lookup yields CDR1 MNHEY and CDR2 SVGAGI. As DNA, the CDR3 is TGTGCCAGCAGCTACAGGTCTAGCGGTTACAATGAGCAGTTCTTC. This sequence encodes CASSYRSSGYNEQFF.

The rearrangement uses TRBV19 and TRBJ2-7, with D uncertain. The CDR3 contains 12 residues. V was pared by 0 bases and J by 5 bases, with 5 bases between. CDR1 and CDR2 (germline): LNHDA, SQIVND (reference sequence). CDR3 DNA: TGTGCCAGTAGTATAGACCTGCACGAGCAGTACTTC. Translation gives CASSIDLHEQYF.

V is TRBV5-6 and J is TRBJ2-7; D unresolved. V lost 1 base, J lost 2 bases, and 10 bases lay in between. CDR1 and CDR2 from the germline V gene are SGHDT and YYEEEE. The CDR3 covers 14 residues. This chain's CDR3 is CASSLIPAPYEQYF. The CDR3 DNA is TGTGCCAGCAGCTTGATCCCTGCCCCCTACGAGCAGTACTTC.

This clonotype was counted ten times or more. The V and J genes are TRBV30 and TRBJ2-3; D is uncertain. Trimming left V 2 bases short and J 2 bases short, with 14 bases between. The germline V gene has CDR1 GTSNPN and CDR2 SVGIG (reference sequence). The CDR3 totals 15 residues. The CDR3 DNA reads as TGTGCCTGGAGTACGCTGTACCTCTTCACAGATACGCAGTATTTT. Translated, it gives CAWSTLYLFTDTQYF.

This clonotype was detected a few times. The chain has TRBV10-2 and TRBJ2-3; D is unclear. This CDR3 region has 13 residues. CDR1 is WSHSY and CDR2 is SAAADI in the germline V gene. V shed 7 bases and J shed 2 bases, with 10 bases lying between them. The CDR3 nucleotides are TGCGCCAGCAAAGCGCCAAACACAGATACGCAGTATTTT. As protein: CASKAPNTDTQYF.

Only a few counts were recorded for this clonotype. The chain joins TRBV7-9 to TRBJ2-1; tentatively, D is TRBD1 or TRBD2 (5 bases each). The CDR3 loop spans 15 amino acids. The V gene's germline CDR1 is SEHNR and CDR2 FQNEAQ (reference sequence). The V end was cut by 4 bases, the J end by 10 bases, with 20 bases between. The CDR3, as DNA: TGTGCCAGCAGCTCAATCCGGGGCAACGTAAGGGAGCAGTTCTTC. It encodes CASSSIRGNVREQFF.

This clonotype appeared a few times. V is TRBV11-2 and J is TRBJ1-2; no clear D gene. The CDR3 totals 14 residues. From germline, CDR1 is SGHAT and CDR2 FQNNGV. V was clipped by 6 bases and J by 5 bases, with 16 bases between them. DNA of the CDR3: TGTGCCAGCAGGAAGATTCAGCGGGAATATGGCTACACCTTC. Protein sequence: CASRKIQREYGYTF.

The V and J genes are TRBV12-3 or TRBV12-4 and TRBJ2-1; a possible D gene is TRBD1 (5 bases). V was cut by 2 bases and J by 3 bases, with 11 bases left in between. The CDR3 runs 15 residues. CDR3 region: CASSLRQGSYNEQFF. Written as DNA, the CDR3 is TGTGCCAGCAGTTTACGGCAGGGCAGCTACAATGAGCAGTTCTTC.

This clonotype was observed a few times. This chain joins TRBV12-3 or TRBV12-4 and TRBJ2-1, with TRBD2 as a possible D gene (6 bases). CDR3 length: 16 amino acids. V gave up 3 bases and J gave up 5 bases, with 17 bases separating them. The CDR3 nucleotides read TGTGCCAGCAGTTTTTGGTCCAGACTAGTCGACAATGAGCAGTTCTTC. Its translation is CASSFWSRLVDNEQFF.

The genes are TRBV2 and TRBJ1-5; a weak D match, TRBD1 (6 bases). Germline loops: CDR1 SNHLY, CDR2 FYNNEI. V dropped 11 bases and J dropped 1 base, with 21 bases sitting between them. This CDR3 is built from 16 residues. Here the CDR3 DNA reads TGTGCCTCCTGGAAGCCGACAGGCAGAAGCAATCAGCCCCAGCATTTT. This encodes CASWKPTGRSNQPQHF. Combining the CDR3 with reference TRBV2 and TRBJ1-5 gives the whole variable domain EPEVTQTPSHQVTQMGQEVILRCVPISNHLYFYWYRQILGQKVEFLVSFYNNEISEKSEIFDDQFSVERPDGSNFTLKIRSTKLEDSAMYFCASWKPTGRSNQPQHFGDGTRLSIL.

This clonotype has more than one count but fewer than ten. The genes are TRBV30 and TRBJ1-5; weak D call: TRBD1 (5 bases). V was clipped by 2 bases and J by 3 bases, with 8 bases between them. Germline-derived CDR1 and CDR2 are GTSNPN and SVGIG (reference sequence). The CDR3 is 13 residues long. The CDR3 loop is CAWSPTDNQPQHF. Here the CDR3 DNA reads TGTGCCTGGAGTCCGACAGACAATCAGCCCCAGCATTTT.

In its sample, this clonotype was seen a few times. The chain has TRBV19 and TRBJ2-1; no definite D call. CDR3 length equals 11 residues. Trimming stripped 4 bases from V and 9 bases from J, with 7 bases between. Germline CDR1 LNHDA, CDR2 SQIVND (reference sequence). CDR3 bases: TGTGCCAGTAGTACGAGCCTTGAGCAGTTCTTC. It specifies CASSTSLEQFF.

The chain couples TRBV6-4 to TRBJ2-1, with 8 nucleotides matching TRBD2. V was pared by 0 bases and J by 6 bases, with 19 bases of the junction left unmatched. CDR3 size: 20 residues. CDR1 and CDR2 (germline): MRHNA, SNTAGT. The CDR3 nucleotides are TGTGCCAGCAGTGACTCGGCACTAGCGGTCAGGAGGCCGGGGGCCAATGAGCAGTTCTTC. Amino acids: CASSDSALAVRRPGANEQFF.

A few counts support this clonotype. J is TRBJ2-1 and V is TRBV20-1; maybe TRBD1 (5 bases). V was trimmed by 7 bases and J by 1 base, leaving 17 bases between them. The CDR3 extends over 15 amino acids. Per germline, CDR1 DFQATT and CDR2 SNEGSKA (reference sequence). This chain's CDR3 is CSVPPRPGSYNEQFF. CDR3 sequence (DNA): TGCAGTGTCCCGCCTCGGCCAGGGTCCTACAATGAGCAGTTCTTC.

The chain combines TRBV10-1 with TRBJ2-7; D is perhaps TRBD1 (5 bases). Trimming cost V 2 bases and J 5 bases, with 7 bases left between them. Per the germline V gene, CDR1 is WNHNN and CDR2 is SYGVQD (reference sequence). CDR3 length: 12 residues. This CDR3 reads CASSEGANEQYF. In DNA form, the CDR3 reads TGCGCCAGCAGTGAGGGGGCCAACGAGCAGTACTTC.

This clonotype was counted between two and nine times. The chain carries TRBV7-9 and TRBJ2-1, with a possible D match to TRBD2 (6 bases). CDR1 and CDR2 (germline): SEHNR, FQNEAQ (reference sequence). This CDR3 spans 15 amino acids. Deletions cut 1 base from V and 4 bases from J, with 11 bases between. The CDR3 here is CASSLVVAEYNEQFF. CDR3 coding DNA: TGTGCCAGCAGCTTAGTAGTAGCGGAATACAATGAGCAGTTCTTC.